The clone carrying this T cell receptor (beta chain) was found many times. Antigen unknown. This specimen includes other DNA sequences encoding the same CDR3. Several immunoSEQ plates received, in even portions, the genomic DNA of each subset. TCRdb's copy holds only in-frame clones and misses some; the assay was immunoSEQ multiplex PCR. The sample carries some 1,100,000 clones, more than 75% recorded once. Every donor, a Caucasian adult, lived in Nashville, Tennessee. This sample was included in a study of shared clonotypes between healthy human individuals. Study-wide results and caveats: Lower generation probabilities were found for non-shared clonotypes than for those shared by all four donors.

The V and J ends lost 4 bases and 0 bases respectively, with 5 bases between them. Per the germline V gene, CDR1 is SGHRS and CDR2 is YFSETQ. The CDR3 totals 14 residues. This sequence joins TRBV5-1 and TRBJ2-6, with unresolved D. This TCR was recovered from a man younger than 35 in good health. Some clones in this sample may be carry-over from other donors' samples. Sequencing used memory CD4+ T cells from PBMCs. The subset was: CD45RA-negative fraction. The CDR3 DNA is TGCGCCAGCAGCCCTCCCTCTGGGGCCAACGTCCTGACTTTC. Amino acids: CASSPPSGANVLTF.